One TCR beta chain is described in this entry. In this sample, this clone turned up a few times. The specificity of this receptor is unknown. No much larger clone exists at a distance of one base, and base qualities are not known. As encoded in the germline V gene, CDR1 is ENHRY while CDR2 is SYGVKD. V has 10 bases trimmed and J has 0 bases trimmed; junction bases matching no gene number 14. Spanning cysteine to phenylalanine, the CDR3 consists of 17 amino acids. The read is trimmed to its CDR3 DNA, 51 bases read in frame from base 1. The immunoSEQ Assay, a bias-controlled multiplex PCR, was used to amplify TCRbeta CDR3 regions from genomic DNA. Processing in the source paper ran as follows. The number of nucleated cells in each sample was estimated from the amplification of reference gene primers within the assay. To quantify the absolute abundance of each unique TCRbeta CDR3 rearrangement, sequence reads were collapsed and filtered. For each sample, productive Simpson clonality was calculated as the square root of Simpson's diversity index over productive rearrangements. TCRdb carries this immuneACCESS record with in-frame sequences only. Its versions omit some clonotypes, under half of them owing to an unresolved V gene in the studies checked, with the rest unexplained. D and trimming were read from the DNA, whereas the V and J calls and clone size are those reported in that table. The sample includes 250,000 or so clones, with more than 75% observed a single time. The top ten clones comprise about 10% of the sample.

Whole blood was collected in K2EDTA tubes by collaborating institutions according to the institutions' own protocols. Collaborator samples were shipped for TCRbeta analysis as frozen whole blood, isolated PBMCs, or DNA extracted from either sample type. This record belongs to a study of blood T cell repertoires in COVID-19 (dated by TCRdb to the early 2020s). Regarding the research as a whole: The collaborator samples originated in the United States, Italy and Spain and spanned the acute and convalescent phases of COVID-19. Subjects who had been exposed to COVID-19, were actively infected with it, or had recovered from it provided the deeply sampled blood TCRbeta repertoires that made up the dataset. The material from the prospective study consisted of cDNA or gDNA derived from T cells, B-cell-depleted T cells, or PBMCs. HLA class I and class II types, where available, came from metadata supplied by the sample provider rather than from assay-based typing. Nearly every sample came with metadata listing a de-identified subject ID, COVID-19 status, age in years and sex. The repertoires were released in a freely available public database meant as a resource for research on the immune response to SARS-CoV-2. The samples were drawn from the first 160 participants of the ongoing ImmuneRACE study and from 1,200 or so subjects provided by 6 global collaborators. Broad study findings and their caveats: Clinical and demographic metadata were provided uncurated, with the amount varying by source and participant.

The chain links TRBV10-3 with TRBJ1-5; 8 bases in the junction line up with TRBD1. The sequence was collected from a man aged 40-55 years with active or convalescent COVID-19. Sample: peripheral blood. The DNA sequence is given as TGTGCCACTTCGACAGGGGAGAGGGGCAATAGCAATCAGCCCCAGCATTTT. Its amino acids are CATSTGERGNSNQPQHF.